A selection of T cell receptor beta chains follows, all from one sample in a study of blood T cell repertoires in COVID-19. Clones were read by immunoSEQ multiplex PCR, and TCRdb kept only the in-frame ones, dropping some. The table shows over 70,000 clones, with 80% to 90% occurring only once. Sequenced input: peripheral blood. These receptors were obtained from a man aged 55 to 70 with COVID-19, enrolled during active disease. Each CDR3 is given with its conserved first and last residue. The D gene is left open where the match is weak. A clone size is listed for some rows: how often the clone was seen (once, few, many), or a class if it is expanded.

size | D | J | V | CDR3 | DNA
NA | NA | TRBJ1-4 | TRBV4-2 | CASSQEGGDEKLFF | TGTGCCAGCAGCCAAGAAGGCGGGGATGAAAAACTGTTTTTT
NA | NA | TRBJ1-1 | TRBV6-5 | CASSLEVLNTEAFF | TGTGCCAGCAGTTTGGAGGTGTTGAACACTGAAGCTTTCTTT
NA | NA | TRBJ1-6 | TRBV28 | CASSVLVASPLHF | TGTGCCAGCAGCGTTTTGGTAGCGTCACCCCTCCACTTT
NA | TRBD1 | TRBJ1-2 | TRBV7-9 | CASSLGTGGYYGYTF | TGTGCCAGCAGCTTAGGGACAGGGGGTTACTATGGCTACACCTTC
NA | NA | TRBJ2-2 | TRBV7-9 | CASSLDVFANTGELFF | TGTGCCAGCAGCTTAGATGTTTTCGCGAACACCGGGGAGCTGTTTTTT
NA | TRBD1 | TRBJ2-7 | TRBV29-1 | CSAVQGQAPYEQYF | TGCAGCGCTGTACAGGGACAGGCCCCCTACGAGCAGTACTTC
NA | NA | TRBJ1-1 | TRBV3-1/TRBV3-2 | CASSLGGVNTEAFF | TGTGCCAGCAGCCTAGGGGGAGTGAACACTGAAGCTTTCTTT
NA | TRBD1 | TRBJ1-1 | TRBV18 | CASSPSGTGAITEAFF | TGTGCCAGCTCACCATCCGGGACAGGGGCTATCACTGAAGCTTTCTTT
NA | NA | TRBJ1-4 | TRBV6-4 | CASNYNRVKESGEKLFF | TGTGCCAGCAACTACAACAGAGTGAAAGAGAGCGGAGAAAAACTGTTTTTT
few | NA | TRBJ2-7 | TRBV4-2 | CASRHLDSYEQYF | TGTGCCAGCAGACATCTAGATTCCTACGAGCAGTACTTC
NA | NA | TRBJ2-7 | TRBV10-2 | CASSESSATSSYEQYF | TGCGCCAGCAGTGAGTCAAGTGCCACTAGCTCCTACGAGCAGTACTTC
NA | TRBD2 | TRBJ2-5 | TRBV11-2 | CASSRTRYSGSRVRETQYF | TGTGCCAGCAGCCGAACCCGGTATAGCGGGAGTCGCGTCCGGGAGACCCAGTACTTC
once | NA | TRBJ2-7 | TRBV27 | CASSLMEGYEQYF | TGTGCCAGCAGTTTAATGGAGGGATACGAGCAGTACTTC
few | TRBD1 | TRBJ1-1 | TRBV24-1 | CATSATGGTEAFF | TGTGCCACCAGTGCGACAGGGGGCACTGAAGCTTTCTTT
NA | TRBD2 | TRBJ2-2 | TRBV5-6 | CASSLGLAGGPAGELFF | TGTGCCAGCAGCTTGGGACTAGCGGGAGGGCCCGCCGGGGAGCTGTTTTTT
NA | NA | TRBJ1-4 | TRBV6-5 | CASSLDRIDEKLFF | TGTGCCAGCAGTCTGGACAGAATTGATGAAAAACTGTTTTTT
NA | TRBD1 | TRBJ2-5 | TRBV27 | CASRRGQGQETQYF | TGTGCCAGCAGACGCGGACAGGGGCAAGAGACCCAGTACTTC
NA | TRBD1 | TRBJ1-1 | TRBV6-1 | CASSDGTAKYTEAFF | TGTGCCAGCAGTGACGGGACAGCAAAATACACTGAAGCTTTCTTT
NA | NA | TRBJ1-5 | TRBV10-2 | CASSEMGGGSSQHF | TGCGCCAGCAGTGAGATGGGTGGCGGGAGCTCCCAGCATTTT
few | NA | TRBJ1-3 | TRBV6-5 | CASSLVPGGSGNTIYF | TGTGCCAGCAGTTTGGTCCCCGGGGGATCTGGAAACACCATATATTTT
NA | NA | TRBJ1-2 | TRBV6-5 | CASTGGNYGYTF | TGTGCCAGCACCGGGGGTAACTATGGCTACACCTTC
NA | TRBD1 | TRBJ1-2 | TRBV12-3/TRBV12-4 | CASRVTGRGGYTF | TGTGCCAGCAGAGTGACAGGGCGCGGTGGCTACACCTTC
NA | NA | TRBJ1-3 | TRBV13 | CASSHRTPKFF | TGTGCCAGCAGCCATAGGACTCCCAAGTTTTTT
NA | TRBD1 | TRBJ2-5 | TRBV28 | CASSPGTGTGWETQYF | TGTGCCAGCAGCCCGGGGACAGGGACAGGGTGGGAGACCCAGTACTTC
once | TRBD1 | TRBJ2-5 | TRBV24-1 | CATSDFGQEWVETQYF | TGTGCCACCAGTGACTTTGGACAGGAATGGGTTGAGACCCAGTACTTC
NA | NA | TRBJ1-6 | TRBV28 | CASSPGTNTPLHF | TGTGCCAGCAGCCCTGGTACCAACACACCCCTCCACTTT
NA | NA | TRBJ1-1 | TRBV11-2 | CASSFQGRTEAFF | TGTGCCAGCAGCTTCCAGGGTCGGACTGAAGCTTTCTTT
once | NA | TRBJ1-2 | TRBV11-2 | CASTPVRGAGGYTF | TGTGCCAGCACCCCGGTTCGGGGGGCGGGTGGCTACACCTTC
once | TRBD1 | TRBJ1-6 | TRBV5-4 | CASSFGTGNSPLHF | TGTGCCAGCAGCTTTGGGACAGGAAATTCACCCCTCCACTTT
few | NA | TRBJ2-7 | TRBV27 | CASRTHYEQYF | TGTGCCAGCAGGACTCACTACGAGCAGTACTTC
NA | NA | TRBJ1-5 | TRBV2 | CASSENVSNQPQHF | TGTGCCAGCAGTGAAAACGTTAGTAATCAGCCCCAGCATTTT
NA | TRBD2 | TRBJ2-2 | TRBV7-9 | CASKFLAANTGELFF | TGTGCCAGTAAATTTCTAGCGGCGAACACCGGGGAGCTGTTTTTT